Given below is one T cell receptor beta chain in context. This sample stems from a study of CD8+ T cells in alopecia areata. After isolation, RNA underwent reverse transcription to generate cDNA as the sequencing template. Here immunoSEQ multiplex PCR was the method, and the copy in TCRdb shows in-frame clones only, minus some. The sample has some 200,000 clones; more than 45% are singletons. As for treatment: oral pan-JAK inhibitor, 5-10 mg twice daily. The CDR3 is 15 amino acids. Germline lookup yields CDR1 MNHNS and CDR2 SASEGT. Trimming took 5 bases from V and 6 from J; bases not matched to a gene: 10.

This clonotype was sampled from a human donor with alopecia areata. The specimen comprised CD4+ T cells sorted from blood, sampled at week 4, from a patient treated with tofacitinib. J is TRBJ2-7 and V is TRBV6-1; 10 positions match TRBD1. The CDR3 loop reads CASSRGTGERGEQYF. The CDR3 DNA reads TGTGCCAGCAGTAGAGGGACAGGGGAAAGGGGCGAGCAGTACTTC.